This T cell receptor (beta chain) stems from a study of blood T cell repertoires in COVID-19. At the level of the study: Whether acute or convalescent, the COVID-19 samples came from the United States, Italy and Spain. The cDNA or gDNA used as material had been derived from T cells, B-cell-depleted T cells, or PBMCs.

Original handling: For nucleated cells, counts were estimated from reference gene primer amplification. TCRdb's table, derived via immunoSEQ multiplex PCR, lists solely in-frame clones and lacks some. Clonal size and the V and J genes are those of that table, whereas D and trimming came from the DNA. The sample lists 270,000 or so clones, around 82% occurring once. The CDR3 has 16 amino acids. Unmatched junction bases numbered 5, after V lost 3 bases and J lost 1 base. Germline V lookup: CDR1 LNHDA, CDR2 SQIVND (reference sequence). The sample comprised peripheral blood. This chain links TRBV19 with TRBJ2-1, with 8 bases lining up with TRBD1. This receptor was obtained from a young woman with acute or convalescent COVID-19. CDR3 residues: CASSISWTGSYNEQFF. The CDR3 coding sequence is TGTGCCAGTAGTATCTCTTGGACAGGGTCCTACAATGAGCAGTTCTTC.